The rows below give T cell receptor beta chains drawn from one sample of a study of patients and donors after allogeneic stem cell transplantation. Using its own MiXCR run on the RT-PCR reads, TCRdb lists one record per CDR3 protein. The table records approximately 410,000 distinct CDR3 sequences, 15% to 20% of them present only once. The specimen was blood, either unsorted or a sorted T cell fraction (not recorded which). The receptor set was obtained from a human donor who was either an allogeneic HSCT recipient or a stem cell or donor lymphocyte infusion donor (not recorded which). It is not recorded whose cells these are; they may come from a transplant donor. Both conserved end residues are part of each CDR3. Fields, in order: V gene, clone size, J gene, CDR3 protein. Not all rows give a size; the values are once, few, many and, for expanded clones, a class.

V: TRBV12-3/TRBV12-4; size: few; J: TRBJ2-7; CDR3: CASSLDGREQYF
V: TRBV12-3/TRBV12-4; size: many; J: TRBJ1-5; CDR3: CASSLTPTGSNQPQHF
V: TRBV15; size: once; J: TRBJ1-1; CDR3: CATSRGRFGRNTEAFF
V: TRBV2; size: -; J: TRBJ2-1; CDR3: CASRDQGVGYNEQFF
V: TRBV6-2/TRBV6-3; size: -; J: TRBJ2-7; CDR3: CASSYDPGGSYEQYF
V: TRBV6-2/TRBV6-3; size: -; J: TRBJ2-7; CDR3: CASSRWTGASYEQYF
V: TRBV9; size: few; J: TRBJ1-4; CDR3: CASSVTGTGLEKLFF
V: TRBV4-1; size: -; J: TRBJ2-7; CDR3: CASSPSTGTDEQYF
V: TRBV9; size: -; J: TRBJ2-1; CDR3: CASSPTMRSYNEQFF
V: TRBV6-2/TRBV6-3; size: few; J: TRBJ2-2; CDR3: CASSYGDATGELFF
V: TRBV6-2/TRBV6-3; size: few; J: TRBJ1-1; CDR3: CASTEGTYTEAFF
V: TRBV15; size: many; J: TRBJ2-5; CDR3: CATSRDQAAQETQYF
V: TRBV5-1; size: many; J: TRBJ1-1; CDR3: CASRSGQGNTEAFF
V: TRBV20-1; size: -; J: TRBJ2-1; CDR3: CSARGALSYNEQFF
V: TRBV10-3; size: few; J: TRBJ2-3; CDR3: CAISELAGDTQYF
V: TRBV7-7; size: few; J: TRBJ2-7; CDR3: CASSLQPTSGSTYEQYF
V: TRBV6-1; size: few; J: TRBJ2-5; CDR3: CATRDGVAGGLETQYF
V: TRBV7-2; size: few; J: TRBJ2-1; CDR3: CASSLRGQNNNEQFF
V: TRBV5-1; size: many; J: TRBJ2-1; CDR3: CASSLALSTKYNEQFF
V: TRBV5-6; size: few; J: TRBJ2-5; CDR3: CASSRTGRSQETQYF
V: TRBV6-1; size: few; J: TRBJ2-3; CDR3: CASSDLVIGTDTQYF
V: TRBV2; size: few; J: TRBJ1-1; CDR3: CAAAGARGGTEAFF
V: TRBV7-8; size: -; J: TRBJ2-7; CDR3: CASTPDRGLYEQYF
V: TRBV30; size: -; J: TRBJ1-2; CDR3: CACYPGQALRYTF
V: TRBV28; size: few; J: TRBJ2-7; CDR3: CASSPREGLRYEQYF
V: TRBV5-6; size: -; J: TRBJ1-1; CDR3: CASSLFRGMNTEAFF
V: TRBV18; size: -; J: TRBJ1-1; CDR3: CASSQTENTEAFF
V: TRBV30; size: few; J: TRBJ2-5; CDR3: CAWSSKETQYF
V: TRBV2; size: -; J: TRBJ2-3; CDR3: CASVRERGTDTQYF
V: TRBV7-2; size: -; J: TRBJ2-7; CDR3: CARSLDFYEQYF
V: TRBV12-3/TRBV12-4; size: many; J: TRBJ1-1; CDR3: CASSGTGLLVGEAFF
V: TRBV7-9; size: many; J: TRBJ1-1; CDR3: CASSLESNTEAFF
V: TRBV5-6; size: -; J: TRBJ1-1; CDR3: CASSLTGGRRTEAFF
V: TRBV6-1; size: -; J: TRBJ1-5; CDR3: CASRDTPWNQPQHF
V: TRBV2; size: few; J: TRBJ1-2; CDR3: CASSVDGQYGYTF
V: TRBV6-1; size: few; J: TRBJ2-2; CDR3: CASLGVEGWNTGELFF
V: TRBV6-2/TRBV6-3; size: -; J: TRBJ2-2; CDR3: CASSRLAGRSGELFF
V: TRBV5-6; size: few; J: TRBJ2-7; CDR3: CASSPVGGLNDYEQYF
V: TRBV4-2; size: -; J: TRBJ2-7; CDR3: CASSPLGTLPEQYF
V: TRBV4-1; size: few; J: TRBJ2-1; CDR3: CASSPAGRGSNYNEQFF
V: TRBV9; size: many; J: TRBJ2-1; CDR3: CASSVDRPELAGEQFF
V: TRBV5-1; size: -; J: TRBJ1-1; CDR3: CASSLEATGYPGTEAFF
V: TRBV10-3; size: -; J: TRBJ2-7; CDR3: CAISETGTHEQYF
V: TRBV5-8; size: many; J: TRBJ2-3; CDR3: CASSYRLAGGPDTQYF
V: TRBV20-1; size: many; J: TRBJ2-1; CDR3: CSASRRPSSYNEQFF
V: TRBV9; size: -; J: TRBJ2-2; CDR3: CASSVSSGRVNTGELFF
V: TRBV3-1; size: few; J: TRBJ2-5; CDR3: CASSQVLVAGGFLETQYF
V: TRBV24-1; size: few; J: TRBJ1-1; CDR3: CATRDGGGGTEAFF
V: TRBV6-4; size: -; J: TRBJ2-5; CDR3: CASFTVEETQYF